The source of this T cell receptor (beta chain) is a study of blood T cell repertoires in COVID-19. Study-level information: The study drew acute and convalescent COVID-19 samples from the United States, Italy and Spain.

Repertoires were generated with immunoSEQ multiplex PCR, while TCRdb's copy carries only in-frame clones and drops some. This sample has 150,000 to 200,000 clones; around 84% occur once, and the top ten carry roughly 7.3%. Participant-given clinical history determined each cohort assignment. Germline loops: CDR1 KGHDR, CDR2 SFDVKD. CDR3 length: 11 amino acids. Trimming took 9 bases from V and 5 from J; bases not matched to a gene: 3. J is TRBJ2-7 and V is TRBV24-1; 7 bases agree with TRBD1. The clonotype originates from a woman in her forties or fifties who had recovered from COVID-19. Sample: PBMCs or T cells enriched from blood (not recorded which). As DNA, the CDR3 is TGTGCCACCGGGCAGGGGGACGAGCAGTACTTC. Protein: CATGQGDEQYF.